This record concerns one T cell receptor beta chain sequence. Researchers sorted participants into cohorts using their self-reported clinical history. The data originate from a study of blood T cell repertoires in COVID-19. Looking at the study overall: From T cells, B-cell-depleted T cells, or PBMCs came the material, which was cDNA or gDNA.

Per the original data handling: Reference gene primers were amplified, and this amplification served to estimate nucleated cell counts. Assay used: immunoSEQ multiplex PCR; TCRdb lists only in-frame clones, some missing. For V, J and clone size, that table is used; D and trimming come from the DNA. The sample carries around 230,000 clones, approximately 89% recorded once. Germline V gene lookup returns CDR1 MNHEY and CDR2 SVGAGI. J was trimmed by 5 bases and V by 6 bases; bases with no gene match: 7. The CDR3 is 15 amino acids. Sequencing used PBMCs or T cells enriched from blood (not recorded which). The chain combines TRBV6-5 with TRBJ2-2; 9 bases map to TRBD2. This receptor was obtained from a woman between 35 and 50 years old with acute COVID-19. CDR3 in amino acids: CASSPGLASTGELFF. CDR3 sequence (DNA): TGTGCCAGCAGCCCGGGACTAGCCTCAACCGGGGAGCTGTTTTTT.